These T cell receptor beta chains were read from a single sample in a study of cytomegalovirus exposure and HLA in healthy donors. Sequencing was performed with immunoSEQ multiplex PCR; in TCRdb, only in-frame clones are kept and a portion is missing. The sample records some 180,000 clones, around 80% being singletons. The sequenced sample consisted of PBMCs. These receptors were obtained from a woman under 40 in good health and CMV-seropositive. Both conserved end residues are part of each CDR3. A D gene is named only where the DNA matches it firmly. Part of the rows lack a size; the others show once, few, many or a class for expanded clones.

CASSLKIGQGAGMNTEAFF TGCGCCAGCAGTCTCAAGATCGGACAGGGGGCGGGTATGAACACTGAAGCTTTCTTT - TRBV4-1 TRBD1 TRBJ1-1
CASSPPGQDYEQYF TGTGCCAGCTCACCACCGGGACAGGACTACGAGCAGTACTTC once TRBV18 TRBD1 TRBJ2-7
CASSYSRQSSYEQYF TGTGCCAGCAGTTACAGCAGGCAGAGCTCCTACGAGCAGTACTTC - TRBV6-5 - TRBJ2-7
CASSLGERGGTDTQYF TGTGCCAGCAGCTTGGGAGAGCGGGGGGGCACAGATACGCAGTATTTT - TRBV5-8 TRBD2 TRBJ2-3
CATGVLKYNEQFF TGTGCCACAGGTGTGCTTAAGTACAATGAGCAGTTCTTC - TRBV19 - TRBJ2-1
CASSNSGRAPDTQYF TGTGCCAGCAGTAATAGCGGGAGGGCCCCAGATACGCAGTATTTT - TRBV6-1 TRBD2 TRBJ2-3
CASSPGQDRYEQYF TGTGCCAGCAGCCCGGGACAGGACCGATACGAGCAGTACTTC - TRBV9 TRBD1 TRBJ2-7
CASSTTGSETQYF TGTGCCAGCAGCACTACAGGATCAGAGACCCAGTACTTC - TRBV7-9 - TRBJ2-5
CASSSRGQDTEAFF TGCGCCAGCAGCTCACGGGGACAAGACACTGAAGCTTTCTTT - TRBV5-1 - TRBJ1-1
CAIKGTTGFYNEQFF TGTGCCATCAAGGGGACTACAGGGTTCTACAATGAGCAGTTCTTC - TRBV10-3 - TRBJ2-1
CASSLGGLNTEAFF TGTGCCAGCAGCCTAGGCGGCTTGAACACTGAAGCTTTCTTT - TRBV4-2 - TRBJ1-1